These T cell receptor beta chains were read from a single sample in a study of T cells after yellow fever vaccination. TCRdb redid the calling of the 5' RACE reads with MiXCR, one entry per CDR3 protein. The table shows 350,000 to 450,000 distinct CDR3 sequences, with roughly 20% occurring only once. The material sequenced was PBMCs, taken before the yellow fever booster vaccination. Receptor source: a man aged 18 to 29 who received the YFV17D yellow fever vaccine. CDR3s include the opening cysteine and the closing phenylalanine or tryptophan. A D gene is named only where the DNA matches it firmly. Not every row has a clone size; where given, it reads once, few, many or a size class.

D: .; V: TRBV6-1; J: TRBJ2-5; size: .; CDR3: CASTQITGILETQYF; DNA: TGTGCCAGCACTCAAATCACGGGGATCCTAGAGACCCAGTACTTC
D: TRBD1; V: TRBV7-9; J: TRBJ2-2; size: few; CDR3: CASSLRDRGTGELFF; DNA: TGTGCCAGCAGCTTACGGGACAGGGGCACCGGGGAGCTGTTTTTT
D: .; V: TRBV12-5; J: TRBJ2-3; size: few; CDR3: CASGTRLSGTDTQYF; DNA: TGTGCTAGTGGGACCCGACTATCCGGCACAGATACGCAGTATTTT
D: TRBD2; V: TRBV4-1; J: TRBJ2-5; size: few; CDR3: CASSHREGIETQYF; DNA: TGCGCCAGCAGCCACCGGGAGGGGATAGAGACCCAGTACTTC
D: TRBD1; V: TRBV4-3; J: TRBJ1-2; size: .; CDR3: CASSQERSHRGAYGYTF; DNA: TGCGCCAGCAGCCAAGAGAGGTCCCACAGGGGGGCCTATGGCTACACCTTC
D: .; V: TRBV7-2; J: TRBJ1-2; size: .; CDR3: CASSLRERYTF; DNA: TGTGCCAGCAGCTTAAGGGAAAGATACACCTTC
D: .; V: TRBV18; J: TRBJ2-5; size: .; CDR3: CASSEPYGETQYF; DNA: TGTGCCAGCTCAGAACCTTACGGAGAGACCCAGTACTTC
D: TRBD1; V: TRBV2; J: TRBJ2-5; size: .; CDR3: CASRTGLDGETQYF; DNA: TGTGCCAGCAGGACAGGGCTTGACGGAGAGACCCAGTACTTC
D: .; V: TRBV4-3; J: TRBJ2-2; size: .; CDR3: CASSSGGLYTGELFF; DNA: TGCGCCAGCAGCTCAGGGGGACTTTACACCGGGGAGCTGTTTTTT
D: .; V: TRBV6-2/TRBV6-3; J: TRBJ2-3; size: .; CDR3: CASSYRAGAGVADTQYF; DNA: TGTGCCAGCAGTTACAGGGCGGGGGCAGGAGTCGCAGATACGCAGTATTTT
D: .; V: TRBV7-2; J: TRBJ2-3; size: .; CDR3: CASSRGGPGADTQYF; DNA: TGTGCCAGCAGTCGCGGGGGCCCGGGGGCAGATACGCAGTATTTT
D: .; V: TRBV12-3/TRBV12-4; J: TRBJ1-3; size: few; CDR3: CASSRGGGENTIYF; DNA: TGTGCCAGCTCCCGGGGGGGGGGCGAAAACACCATATATTTT
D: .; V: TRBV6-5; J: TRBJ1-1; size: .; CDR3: CASSRRGTEAFF; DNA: TGTGCCAGCAGTCGGCGCGGCACTGAAGCTTTCTTT
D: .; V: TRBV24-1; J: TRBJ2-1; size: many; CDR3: CATSGQRFEQFF; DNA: TGTGCCACCAGTGGCCAGCGGTTTGAGCAGTTCTTC
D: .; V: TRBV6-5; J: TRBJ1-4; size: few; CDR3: CASSRTSFNEKLFF; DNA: TGTGCCAGCAGTAGGACATCTTTCAATGAAAAACTGTTTTTT
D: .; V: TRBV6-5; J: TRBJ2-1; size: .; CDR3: CASSGDGDYNEQFF; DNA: TGTGCCAGCTCAGGCGACGGGGACTACAATGAGCAGTTCTTC
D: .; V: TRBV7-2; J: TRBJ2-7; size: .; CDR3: CASSLVGREQYF; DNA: TGTGCCAGCAGCTTAGTAGGGCGGGAGCAGTACTTC
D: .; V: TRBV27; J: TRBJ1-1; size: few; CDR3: CASSYQAGPNTEAFF; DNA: TGTGCCAGCAGTTATCAAGCAGGTCCAAACACTGAAGCTTTCTTT
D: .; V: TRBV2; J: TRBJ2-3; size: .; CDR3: CAIQDYYTDTQYF; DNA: TGTGCCATCCAGGACTATTACACAGATACGCAGTATTTT
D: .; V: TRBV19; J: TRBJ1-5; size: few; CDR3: CASGLLGPQHF; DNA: TGTGCCAGTGGTCTCCTGGGGCCCCAGCATTTT
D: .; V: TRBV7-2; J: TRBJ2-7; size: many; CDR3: CASSDRREREQYF; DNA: TGTGCCAGCAGCGACCGGAGGGAGCGCGAGCAGTACTTC